The 4 T cell receptor beta chains reported below all come from one sample, sequenced in a study of T cells in Graves' hyperthyroidism and ophthalmopathy (dated by TCRdb to the late 2010s). Library construction relied on multiplex PCR. The data were produced on an Illumina HiSeq 2000. The TCR beta CDR3 regions were amplified from RNA transcripts. For the first round of RT-PCR on the TCR CDR3, the HTBI primer set was used together with the Qiagen OneStep RT-PCR kit. TCRdb itself trimmed the public reads at Q25 with fastp, ran MiXCR and retained productive beta chains. CDR3 protein sequences are deduplicated, and each keeps its most common genes and DNA. For this sample the table gives 500,000 or so distinct CDR3 sequences, of which 15% to 20% were detected only once. Approximately 15% of the sample goes to the ten largest clones. Sample: blood. Receptors were obtained from a woman aged 18-29 years with Graves' ophthalmopathy.

The chain employs TRBV29-1 and TRBJ1-4; D gene uncertain. The CDR3 length is 13 residues. Germline CDR1 reads SQVTM; CDR2 reads ANQGSEA. Trimming took off 7 bases at V and 4 bases at J, with 13 bases between the two ends. The CDR3 spells CSAVGRYNEKLFF. In nucleotides, the CDR3 is TGCAGCGCCGTCGGACGGTATAATGAAAAACTGTTTTTT.

Many counts were recorded for this clonotype. The CDR3 sequence is CASSDSGSSYNEQFF. Here the CDR3 DNA reads TGTGCCAGCAGTGATAGCGGGAGTTCCTACAATGAGCAGTTCTTC. This chain uses TRBV2 with TRBJ2-1; 9 bases are shared with TRBD2. Trimming took 3 bases from V and 1 from J; bases not matched to a gene: 1. This CDR3 comprises 15 residues. Germline CDR1 and CDR2: SNHLY and FYNNEI.

There are many counts of this clonotype. V usage is TRBV18 and J usage is TRBJ1-3; D call uncertain. This CDR3 comprises 12 residues. Germline V lookup: CDR1 KGHSH, CDR2 LQKENI. V was pared by 6 bases and J by 4 bases, with 7 bases between. The CDR3 DNA is TGTGCCAGCTCCGACGGGGGAAACACCATATATTTT. Translating gives CASSDGGNTIYF.

This clonotype came up many times. The V call is TRBV7-2, the J call TRBJ1-5; D gene uncertain. The CDR3 has 14 amino acids. Trimming pared 1 base from V and 3 bases from J, leaving 7 bases between. Germline-derived CDR1 and CDR2 are SGHTA and FQGNSA. The CDR3 nucleotides are TGTGCCAGCAGCTTAGTGGGCACCAATCAGCCCCAGCATTTT. It yields the protein CASSLVGTNQPQHF.